What follows are 26 T cell receptor beta chains derived from one specimen sequenced in a study of T cells in Graves' hyperthyroidism and ophthalmopathy. It was RNA transcripts that yielded the amplified TCR beta CDR3 regions. When the TCR CDR3 underwent first-round RT-PCR, the HTBI primer set was used. TCRdb redid the calling of the multiplex PCR reads with MiXCR, one entry per CDR3 protein. The table shows around 610,000 distinct CDR3 sequences, with approximately 14% occurring only once. The sample comprised blood. The receptor source for this set is a woman in her 40s with Graves' ophthalmopathy.

V is TRBV5-1 and J is TRBJ1-1; TRBD1 matches 7 bases. The V gene end was trimmed by 0 bases and the J gene end by 4 bases; junction bases not matched to a gene: 12. The CDR3 runs to 17 residues. Germline V gene lookup returns CDR1 SGHRS and CDR2 YFSETQ. CDR3 protein: CASSLEGTDLLITEAFF. The CDR3 region has the DNA TGCGCCAGCAGCTTGGAAGGGACAGACCTACTAATCACTGAAGCTTTCTTT.

The rearrangement links TRBV24-1 to TRBJ2-2; 7 bases line up with TRBD2. Germline CDR1 is KGHDR and CDR2 is SFDVKD. There are 18 residues in the CDR3. With V trimmed by 5 bases and J by 7 bases, 18 bases remained unmatched. This CDR3 reads CATSAITSRLAEDGELFF. DNA of the CDR3: TGTGCCACCAGTGCCATAACGAGTCGTCTAGCGGAGGACGGGGAGCTGTTTTTT.

Many counts were recorded for this clonotype. This sequence joins TRBV28 and TRBJ1-5; D not certain. From germline, CDR1 is MDHEN and CDR2 SYDVKM. Trimming took off 3 bases at V and 5 bases at J, with 8 bases between the two ends. This CDR3 region has 13 residues. The CDR3 DNA is TGTGCCAGCAGTTTTGAGGTGGATCAGCCCCAGCATTTT. The encoded protein is CASSFEVDQPQHF.

This clonotype was seen ten or more times. The chain couples TRBV19 to TRBJ1-1; D gene unclear. Per the germline V gene, CDR1 is LNHDA and CDR2 is SQIVND (reference sequence). Trimming cost V 4 bases and J 0 bases, with 6 bases left between them. The CDR3 covers 13 residues. This CDR3 is CASSTTLNTEAFF. The CDR3, as DNA: TGTGCCAGTAGTACTACACTGAACACTGAAGCTTTCTTT.

This clonotype was detected only a few times. This chain links TRBV19 with TRBJ2-5; the D gene could be TRBD1 or TRBD2 (5 bases each). V lost 7 bases to trimming and J lost 3 bases, with 15 bases between them. The CDR3 runs 14 residues. Per the germline V gene, CDR1 is LNHDA and CDR2 is SQIVND (reference sequence). CDR3: CASTSGPYKETQYF. The DNA of the CDR3 is TGTGCCAGTACCTCGGGACCATATAAAGAGACCCAGTACTTC.

This clonotype occurred a few times. V is TRBV19 and J is TRBJ1-5; no clear D gene. The CDR3 length is 13 residues. CDR1 LNHDA and CDR2 SQIVND come from the germline V gene (reference sequence). V lost 5 bases, J lost 4 bases, and 9 bases lay in between. The DNA for the CDR3 is TGTGCCAGTAGTTCTCTAGCAAATCAGCCCCAGCATTTT. This encodes CASSSLANQPQHF.

In its sample, this clonotype was seen a few times. This chain connects TRBV6-5 to TRBJ2-7, with D possibly being TRBD2 (6 bases). This CDR3 has 15 residues. The V gene's germline CDR1 is MNHEY and CDR2 SVGAGI. Trimming left V 0 bases short and J 7 bases short, with 16 bases between. The CDR3 here is CASSYSNGGSREQYF. The CDR3 region has the DNA TGTGCCAGCAGTTACTCGAATGGAGGGTCTCGGGAGCAGTACTTC.

This clonotype was recorded at least ten times. The chain couples TRBV9 to TRBJ2-2; D may be TRBD1 (5 bases). Germline assignment: CDR1 SGDLS and CDR2 YYNGEE. The CDR3 consists of 14 residues. Trimming left V 3 bases short and J 6 bases short, with 12 bases between. The CDR3 is CASSESRVAGELFF. The CDR3 nucleotides are TGTGCCAGCAGCGAGAGCAGGGTGGCCGGGGAGCTGTTTTTT.

This clonotype was picked up many times. The chain is built from TRBV28 and TRBJ1-5; D is ambiguous. This CDR3 spans 11 amino acids. Trimming removed 4 bases at V and 3 bases at J, with 1 base between. Germline values: CDR1 MDHEN, CDR2 SYDVKM. The CDR3 sequence is CASSYNQPQHF. CDR3 nucleotides: TGTGCCAGCAGTTACAATCAGCCCCAGCATTTT.

The chain combines TRBV19 with TRBJ2-5; weak D call: TRBD1 (7 bases). CDR1 is LNHDA, CDR2 SQIVND, per germline (reference sequence). Trimming removed 2 bases from V and 5 bases from J, with 15 bases in between. The CDR3 loop spans 15 amino acids. The CDR3 nucleotides read TGTGCCAGTAGTATATCAGGGGGGTTAACGGAGACCCAGTACTTC. This gives the protein CASSISGGLTETQYF.

The gene calls are TRBV30 and TRBJ2-5; D perhaps matches TRBD2 (6 bases). The CDR3 consists of 12 residues. CDR1 is GTSNPN and CDR2 is SVGIG in the germline V gene (reference sequence). V was clipped by 4 bases and J by 5 bases, with 11 bases between them. CDR3 coding DNA: TGTGCCTGGAACCCGGGAGTTGAGACCCAGTACTTC. Protein: CAWNPGVETQYF.

As for this clonotype: A read error may explain this, as a much larger clone is one base away. CDR3 sequence (DNA): TGTGCCAGCAGATCTTCCGGGACTAGCGGGAGGGGAGGGACCCAGTACTTC. Amino acids: CASRSSGTSGRGGTQYF. This chain joins TRBV28 and TRBJ2-5; 16 bases are a match to TRBD2. The CDR3 covers 17 residues. The V gene end was trimmed by 6 bases and the J gene end by 7 bases; junction bases not matched to a gene: 11. The germline V gene has CDR1 MDHEN and CDR2 SYDVKM.

This clonotype was observed at least ten times. The chain links TRBV28 to TRBJ2-4; D might be TRBD1 or TRBD2, each matching 6 bases. The CDR3 sequence is 14 residues long. In germline, CDR1 is MDHEN, CDR2 SYDVKM. V was shortened by 4 bases and J by 9 bases, with 16 bases between the two germline ends. The CDR3 region is CASSSHPEGVIQYF. The CDR3 nucleotides are TGTGCCAGCAGTTCCCATCCGGAGGGGGTCATTCAGTACTTC.

This clonotype has ten or more counts. The chain uses TRBV6-2 or TRBV6-3 and TRBJ2-7; 8 bases are shared with TRBD1. Per the germline V gene, CDR1 is MNHEY and CDR2 is SVGEGT. CDR3 size: 14 residues. J lost 2 bases, V lost 6 bases, and 6 bases had no gene match. This CDR3 reads CASSPWTGTYEQYF. The DNA of the CDR3 is TGTGCCAGCAGCCCCTGGACAGGGACCTACGAGCAGTACTTC.

The chain is built from TRBV6-5 and TRBJ1-3, with D possibly matching TRBD1 (6 bases). Germline CDR1 reads MNHEY; CDR2 reads SVGAGI. The CDR3 has 16 amino acids. V shed 0 bases and J shed 2 bases, with 11 bases lying between them. The CDR3 loop is CASSYSIGTTGNTIYF. CDR3 bases: TGTGCCAGCAGTTACTCTATCGGGACAACTGGAAACACCATATATTTT.

This clonotype was counted ten times or more. The rearrangement joins TRBV6-5 to TRBJ1-1, with 7 bases lining up with TRBD1. V was clipped by 4 bases and J by 3 bases; unmatched bases: 5. Germline V gene sequence: CDR1 MNHEY, CDR2 SVGAGI. This CDR3 has 14 amino acids. In nucleotides, the CDR3 is TGTGCCAGCAGTTTCGGGACAGACTACACTGAAGCTTTCTTT. This codes for CASSFGTDYTEAFF.

This clonotype appeared many times. The chain carries TRBV12-3 or TRBV12-4 and TRBJ1-5; 11 bases map to TRBD1. This CDR3 region has 15 residues. J lost 5 bases, V lost 5 bases, and 5 bases had no gene match. The CDR3 DNA follows: TGTGCCAGCAGTACGGGACAGGGGGTCGATCAGCCCCAGCATTTT. Protein sequence: CASSTGQGVDQPQHF.

This clonotype was recorded many times. The junction does not match germline at one end; this may be a read error. The chain is built from TRBV5-1 and TRBJ1-1; 7 bases are a match to TRBD1. CDR1 is SGHRS, CDR2 YFSETQ, per germline. The CDR3 contains 14 residues. The CDR3 loop reads CASSLRTGNTEAFF. The CDR3 DNA sequence: TGTGCCAGCAGTTTAAGGACAGGGAACACTGAAGCTTTCTTT.

This clonotype was observed many times. The rearrangement uses TRBV12-3 or TRBV12-4 and TRBJ1-1; the D is unclear. CDR3 length: 11 amino acids. V lost 5 bases to trimming and J lost 1 base, with 2 bases between them. As DNA, the CDR3 is TGTGCCAGCAGTGAGAACACTGAAGCTTTCTTT. Protein sequence: CASSENTEAFF.

This clonotype was seen many times. The V call is TRBV19, the J call TRBJ2-5, with 10 bases that match TRBD1. V lost 8 bases and J lost 0; bases outside the gene matches: 6. CDR3 length: 15 residues. Looked up from germline, CDR1 is LNHDA and CDR2 is SQIVND (reference sequence). CDR3 nucleotides: TGTGCCAGTCAAACGGGACAGGGGAACCAAGAGACCCAGTACTTC. Protein product: CASQTGQGNQETQYF.

This clonotype was detected ten times or more. The chain has TRBV20-1 and TRBJ1-1; 9 nucleotides line up with TRBD1. The V and J ends lost 6 bases and 1 base, in that order; junction bases with no gene match: 6. Germline lookup yields CDR1 DFQATT and CDR2 SNEGSKA (reference sequence). The CDR3 has 14 amino acids. The DNA of the CDR3 is TGCAGTGCCAAACAGGGGGCGCCGAACACTGAAGCTTTCTTT. Protein: CSAKQGAPNTEAFF.

This clonotype was detected ten times or more. The CDR3 is CASSLDVGNTIYF. CDR3 bases: TGTGCCAGCAGCTTAGATGTTGGAAACACCATATATTTT. The chain has TRBV11-2 and TRBJ1-3; D uncertain. The CDR3 loop spans 13 amino acids. Trimming removed 0 bases at V and 3 bases at J, with 3 bases between. Germline V gene lookup returns CDR1 SGHAT and CDR2 FQNNGV.

V is TRBV4-3 and J is TRBJ2-2, with D perhaps assigned TRBD1 or TRBD2 (6 bases each). The CDR3 is made up of 17 amino acids. Germline V gene lookup returns CDR1 LGHNA and CDR2 YSLEER. V dropped 1 base and J dropped 3 bases, with 15 bases sitting between them. The CDR3 reads CASSQGSTRGDTGELFF. DNA of the CDR3: TGCGCCAGCAGCCAAGGATCGACAAGGGGGGACACCGGGGAGCTGTTTTTT.

In this sample, this clonotype turned up many times. The genes are TRBV5-1 and TRBJ2-2, with a weak D call TRBD1 (5 bases). V lost 3 bases, J lost 1 base, and 13 bases lay in between. Per germline, CDR1 SGHRS and CDR2 YFSETQ. The CDR3 runs to 16 residues. The CDR3 sequence is CASSSLGARNTGELFF. CDR3 nucleotides: TGCGCCAGCAGCTCCTTAGGGGCGCGGAACACCGGGGAGCTGTTTTTT. Based on the CDR3 plus reference TRBV5-1 and TRBJ2-2, the full variable domain is KAGVTQTPRYLIKTRGQQVTLSCSPISGHRSVSWYQQTPGQGLQFLFEYFSETQRNKGNFPGRFSGRQFSNSRSEMNVSTLELGDSALYLCASSSLGARNTGELFFGEGSRLTVL.

The chain employs TRBV6-2 or TRBV6-3 and TRBJ2-5, with 12 bases fitting TRBD2. This CDR3 is built from 19 residues. Germline CDR1 reads MNHEY; CDR2 reads SVGEGT. With V trimmed by 0 bases and J by 0 bases, 8 bases remained unmatched. CDR3 DNA: TGTGCCAGCAGTTACTCCCCGACTGCTAGCGGGGGGGACCAAGAGACCCAGTACTTC. Protein: CASSYSPTASGGDQETQYF.

This clonotype has a count of ten or more. The J gene is TRBJ1-2, the V gene TRBV20-1; no clear D gene. Trimming removed 6 bases from V and 4 bases from J, with 9 bases in between. The CDR3 extends over 11 amino acids. Germline CDR1 and CDR2: DFQATT and SNEGSKA (reference sequence). The CDR3 reads CSALDTYGYTF. DNA for the CDR3: TGCAGTGCCCTAGACACCTATGGCTACACCTTC.